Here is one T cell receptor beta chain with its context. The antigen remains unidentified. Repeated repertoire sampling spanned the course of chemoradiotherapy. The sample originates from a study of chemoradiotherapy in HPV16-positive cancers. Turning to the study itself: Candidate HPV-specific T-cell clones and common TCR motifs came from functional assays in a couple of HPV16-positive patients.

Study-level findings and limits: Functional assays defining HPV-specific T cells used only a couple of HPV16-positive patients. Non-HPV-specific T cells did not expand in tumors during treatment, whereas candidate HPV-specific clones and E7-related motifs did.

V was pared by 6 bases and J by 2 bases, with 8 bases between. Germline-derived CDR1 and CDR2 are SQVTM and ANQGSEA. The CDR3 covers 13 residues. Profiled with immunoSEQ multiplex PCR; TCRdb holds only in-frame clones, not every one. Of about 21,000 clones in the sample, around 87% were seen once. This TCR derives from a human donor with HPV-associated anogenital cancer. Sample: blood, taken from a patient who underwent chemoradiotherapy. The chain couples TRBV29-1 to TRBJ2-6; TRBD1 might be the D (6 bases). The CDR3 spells CSVRGPGANVLTF. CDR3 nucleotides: TGCAGCGTCAGGGGACCTGGGGCCAACGTCCTGACTTTC.